This entry lists 10 T cell receptor beta chains sequenced from one sample in a study of cytomegalovirus exposure and HLA in healthy donors. In the PCR, 60 Vbeta and 13 Jbeta primers were used. TCRdb keeps only in-frame clones here, not all; method: immunoSEQ multiplex PCR. The repertoire has about 64,000 clones, over 75% of them found once; the top ten carry around 5.1%. The specimen was PBMCs. The receptors stem from a male donor in good health and CMV-seropositive.

The chain links TRBV28 to TRBJ1-5; a possible D gene is TRBD1 (5 bases). V gave up 5 bases and J gave up 2 bases, with 13 bases separating them. The CDR3 is 15 amino acids. CDR1 MDHEN and CDR2 SYDVKM come from the germline V gene. CDR3: CASSASGWRNQPQHF. CDR3 nucleotide sequence: TGTGCCAGCAGTGCCTCAGGGTGGCGCAATCAGCCCCAGCATTTT.

This clone was found a few times. The chain couples TRBV6-1 to TRBJ1-1; 10 bases align to TRBD1. Trimming at V came to 6 bases and at J to 4 bases, leaving 8 bases not matched to a gene. In germline, CDR1 is MNHNS, CDR2 SASEGT. This CDR3 spans 15 amino acids. The CDR3 nucleotides read TGTGCCAGCAGATTCGACAGGGGGCGCGGCACTGAAGCTTTCTTT. Encoded protein: CASRFDRGRGTEAFF.

The V gene is TRBV5-1, the J gene TRBJ2-5, with 13 bases aligning to TRBD2. Per germline, CDR1 SGHRS and CDR2 YFSETQ. Trimming cost V 0 bases and J 5 bases; bases outside gene matches: 4. The CDR3 is made up of 16 amino acids. The CDR3 coding sequence is TGCGCCAGCAGCTTGGAACTAGCGGGGGGGAGGGAGACCCAGTACTTC. This codes for CASSLELAGGRETQYF.

The genes are TRBV4-1 and TRBJ1-5; TRBD1 might be the D (5 bases). Germline loops: CDR1 MGHRA, CDR2 YSYEKL. V gave up 0 bases and J gave up 2 bases, with 11 bases separating them. This CDR3 has 16 residues. Written as DNA, the CDR3 is TGCGCCAGCAGCCAAGATATCAGCAGGGGCAATCAGCCCCAGCATTTT. It specifies CASSQDISRGNQPQHF.

The chain combines TRBV5-1 with TRBJ1-4; D is ambiguous. The CDR3 is 15 residues long. V lost 2 bases and J 1 base, leaving 9 bases between the germline ends. Per the germline V gene, CDR1 is SGHRS and CDR2 is YFSETQ. In DNA form, the CDR3 reads TGCGCCAGCAGCTTAACTTTTCAAACTAATGAAAAACTGTTTTTT. As protein: CASSLTFQTNEKLFF.

This clone has only a few counts. The rearrangement uses TRBV30 and TRBJ2-7, with 11 bases lining up with TRBD1. The CDR3 is made up of 14 amino acids. Germline V gene data show CDR1 as GTSNPN and CDR2 as SVGIG (reference sequence). V lost 5 bases, J lost 3 bases, and 6 bases stayed unmatched. The CDR3 loop reads CAWSPGTGGYEQYF. The CDR3 bases are TGTGCCTGGTCCCCCGGGACAGGGGGCTACGAGCAGTACTTC.

The genes are TRBV11-2 and TRBJ1-2; D not certain. The CDR3 runs to 14 residues. Trimming cost V 5 bases and J 4 bases, with 14 bases left between them. CDR1 and CDR2 from the germline V gene are SGHAT and FQNNGV. CDR3 DNA: TGTGCCAGCAGCCCCCCGTACGACTTCTATGGCTACACCTTC. It codes for CASSPPYDFYGYTF.

This clone was counted only a few times. The chain uses TRBV30 and TRBJ2-2; D gene uncertain. There are 14 residues in the CDR3. Trimming cost V 8 bases and J 6 bases, with 19 bases left between them. Germline V CDR1 and CDR2: GTSNPN, SVGIG (reference sequence). The CDR3 nucleotides are TGTGCCGCCCGACCGGGTCCCCTTGCCGGGGAGCTGTTTTTT. Translated: CAARPGPLAGELFF. Full variable domain (missing parts from reference TRBV30 and TRBJ2-2): SQTIHQWPATLVQPVGSPLSLECTVEGTSNPNLYWYRQAAGRGLQLLFYSVGIGQISSEVPQNLSASRPQDRQFILSSKKLLLSDSGFYLCAARPGPLAGELFFGEGSRLTVL.

This clone showed up just a few times. The V call is TRBV11-2, the J call TRBJ2-5; 10 bases map to TRBD2. Germline values: CDR1 SGHAT, CDR2 FQNNGV. V was pared by 1 base and J by 4 bases, with 6 bases of the junction left unmatched. This CDR3 has 16 amino acids. The CDR3 DNA is TGTGCCAGCAGCTTAGGTGTCGCTAGCGGGGGAGAGACCCAGTACTTC. Amino acids: CASSLGVASGGETQYF. The full variable domain, rest sourced from reference TRBV11-2 and TRBJ2-5, is EAGVAQSPRYKIIEKRQSVAFWCNPISGHATLYWYQQILGQGPKLLIQFQNNGVVDDSQLPKDRFSAERLKGVDSTLKIQPAKLEDSAVYLCASSLGVASGGETQYFGPGTRLLVL.

The V gene is TRBV6-4, the J gene TRBJ1-5; D remains ambiguous. Germline CDR1 reads MRHNA; CDR2 reads SNTAGT. The CDR3 spans 15 residues. The V end lost 2 bases, the J end lost 6 bases, and 14 bases lay between the germline ends. The CDR3 DNA follows: TGTGCCAGCAGTGACCCGTCGGGGTCGGCTCAGCCCCAGCATTTT. Translation gives CASSDPSGSAQPQHF.